The clone carrying this T cell receptor beta chain is a singleton in its sample. These data originate in a study of blood T cell repertoires in COVID-19. Germline V CDR1 and CDR2: MNHEY, SMNVEV (reference sequence). The CDR3 consists of 21 residues. V lost 5 bases and J lost 1; bases outside the gene matches: 14. As originally analysed: Using reference gene primer amplification, nucleated cell counts were estimated. TCRdb keeps only in-frame clones here, not all; method: immunoSEQ multiplex PCR. For V, J and clone size, that table is used; D and trimming come from the DNA. In the table there are just over 90,000 clones, roughly 72% of which are singletons.

Sequencing input: peripheral blood. The gene calls are TRBV27 and TRBJ2-1; 16 bases line up with TRBD2. This TCR came from a man in his 70s with acute or convalescent COVID-19. DNA of the CDR3: TGTGCCAGCAGTCCCCAGTACTCCGGGACTAGCGGGAGGGAGTCCTACAATGAGCAGTTCTTC. Translating it yields CASSPQYSGTSGRESYNEQFF.